This T cell receptor (beta chain) was observed in a study of blood T cell repertoires in COVID-19. Turning to the study itself: From the United States, Italy and Spain came samples of acute and convalescent COVID-19. In each case, the material was cDNA or gDNA derived from T cells, B-cell-depleted T cells, or PBMCs.

In the original workflow: Estimated nucleated cell counts came from reference gene primer amplification. Method: immunoSEQ multiplex PCR; TCRdb's copy keeps in-frame clones and lacks some. Clone size and V and J calls were adopted from that table, with D and trimming inferred from the DNA. The table has approximately 70,000 clones, 80% seen once. Looked up from germline, CDR1 is LNHDA and CDR2 is SQIVND (reference sequence). The CDR3 contains 14 residues. V lost 5 bases to trimming and J lost 7 bases, with 15 bases between them. This sequence joins TRBV19 and TRBJ1-5; D is uncertain. The sequencing sample was made of peripheral blood. The clonotype originates from a man between 65 and 85 years old who had recovered from COVID-19. CDR3 region: CASSAAEGVQPQHF. CDR3 DNA sequence: TGTGCCAGTAGTGCCGCAGAAGGAGTCCAGCCCCAGCATTTT. The full variable domain, with the rest looked up from reference TRBV19 and TRBJ1-5, is DGGITQSPKYLFRKEGQNVTLSCEQNLNHDAMYWYRQDPGQGLRLIYYSQIVNDFQKGDIAEGYSVSREKKESFPLTVTSAQKNPTAFYLCASSAAEGVQPQHFGDGTRLSIL.